This T cell receptor (beta chain) is drawn from a study of T-cell memory formation after mild COVID-19. Study-level points and caveats: Memory from before infection featured some responding clones, which suggests cross-reactive memory joined.

As for this clonotype: What it binds is unknown.

Germline CDR1 SGHTA, CDR2 FQGNSA. V dropped 3 bases and J dropped 4 bases, with 13 bases sitting between them. The CDR3 runs to 15 residues. One entry per CDR3 protein, called by TCRdb with MiXCR from the 5' RACE reads. This repertoire shows roughly 300,000 distinct CDR3 sequences, 7% to 10% found once; its top ten account for approximately 23%. The J gene is TRBJ1-3, the V gene TRBV7-2; D is undetermined. The source is a young man who had mild COVID-19 (a few samples of this study predate the infection). Cell type and time point are not known. What was sequenced was PBMCs or a T cell subset sorted from them (not recorded which). The CDR3 DNA follows: TGTGCCAGCAGCTTTATAGGGATTTTCGGAAACACCATATATTTT. As protein: CASSFIGIFGNTIYF. Full variable domain (missing parts from reference TRBV7-2 and TRBJ1-3): GAGVSQSPSNKVTEKGKDVELRCDPISGHTALYWYRQSLGQGLEFLIYFQGNSAPDKSGLPSDRFSAERTGGSVSTLTIQRTQQEDSAVYLCASSFIGIFGNTIYFGEGSWLTVV.